The 19 T cell receptor beta chains presented below share a single source sample, sequenced in a study of T cell changes during pregnancy in multiple sclerosis. Repertoires were generated with immunoSEQ multiplex PCR, while TCRdb's copy carries only in-frame clones and drops some. The data contain more than 70,000 clones, just over 90% of them singletons. Sequenced material: peripheral blood, taken in the second trimester of pregnancy. These receptors originate from a female donor with multiple sclerosis, enrolled in a pregnancy study.

The V and J genes are TRBV18 and TRBJ2-1; D is perhaps TRBD2 (5 bases). Germline V gives CDR1 KGHSH, CDR2 LQKENI. V lost 3 bases to trimming and J lost 3 bases, with 12 bases between them. This CDR3 contains 15 residues. The CDR3 is CASSPGRGGYNEQFF. As DNA, the CDR3 is TGTGCCAGCTCACCTGGGAGAGGTGGCTACAATGAGCAGTTCTTC.

The rearrangement links TRBV18 to TRBJ1-3, with 7 bases that match TRBD1. CDR3 length: 16 amino acids. V was clipped by 8 bases and J by 3 bases; unmatched bases: 13. Germline assignment: CDR1 KGHSH and CDR2 LQKENI. As DNA, the CDR3 is TGTGCCAGCAACACAGGGGACAGTAATTATGGAAACACCATATATTTT. The encoded protein is CASNTGDSNYGNTIYF. Filled out from reference TRBV18 and TRBJ1-3, the complete variable domain reads NAGVMQNPRHLVRRRGQEARLRCSPMKGHSHVYWYRQLPEEGLKFMVYLQKENIIDESGMPKERFSAEFPKEGPSILRIQQVVRGDSAAYFCASNTGDSNYGNTIYFGEGSWLTVV.

This chain joins TRBV6-6 and TRBJ1-1; unclear D gene. Germline V lookup: CDR1 MNHNY, CDR2 SVGAGI (reference sequence). Trimming removed 6 bases at V and 9 bases at J, with 26 bases between. This CDR3 has 16 residues. The CDR3: CASSPTTPTSGVKAFF. The CDR3 DNA follows: TGTGCCAGCAGCCCCACAACCCCCACTTCCGGGGTGAAAGCTTTCTTT.

V usage is TRBV11-2 and J usage is TRBJ2-7; 15 nucleotides match TRBD2. Germline V gene lookup returns CDR1 SGHAT and CDR2 FQNNGV. The CDR3 runs 17 residues. The J segment lost 6 bases and the V segment lost 4 bases, leaving 10 bases of the junction unmatched. The CDR3 region is CASSSIRTSGGAGEQYF. DNA of the CDR3: TGTGCCAGCAGCTCAATTCGGACTAGCGGGGGGGCCGGCGAGCAGTACTTC. Filled out from reference TRBV11-2 and TRBJ2-7, the complete variable domain reads EAGVAQSPRYKIIEKRQSVAFWCNPISGHATLYWYQQILGQGPKLLIQFQNNGVVDDSQLPKDRFSAERLKGVDSTLKIQPAKLEDSAVYLCASSSIRTSGGAGEQYFGPGTRLTVT.

The CDR3 spells CASSLGRQVLDGYTF. Written as DNA, the CDR3 is TGTGCCAGCAGCTTAGGCCGACAGGTTCTGGATGGCTACACCTTC. The V call is TRBV7-9, the J call TRBJ1-2, with D possibly being TRBD1 (6 bases). Germline V CDR1 and CDR2: SEHNR, FQNEAQ (reference sequence). Trimming took 1 base from V and 6 from J, leaving 15 bases between them. The CDR3 spans 15 residues.

This clone occurred once. The V call is TRBV7-6, the J call TRBJ1-3, with D possibly matching TRBD1 (6 bases). Trimming left V 4 bases short and J 2 bases short, with 12 bases between. The CDR3 covers 15 residues. Per germline, CDR1 SGHVS and CDR2 FNYEAQ. This chain's CDR3 is CASSSRGAAGNTIYF. CDR3 coding DNA: TGTGCCAGCAGCTCCCGGGGGGCAGCTGGAAACACCATATATTTT.

This clone was seen only once. The chain recombines TRBV7-2 with TRBJ1-2; 8 bases fit TRBD1. Losses at the gene ends were 4 bases for V and 4 bases for J; bases not matched to a gene: 5. The germline CDR1 and CDR2 sequences are SGHTA and FQGNSA. This CDR3 spans 14 amino acids. Here the CDR3 DNA reads TGTGCCAGCAGCTCCTCAGGGGGCGCCTATGGCTACACCTTC. Its protein is CASSSSGGAYGYTF.

In DNA, the CDR3 is TGTGCCAGCAGTTACTCGCCGTCAGCTGGGGCCAACGTCCTGACTTTC. Amino acids: CASSYSPSAGANVLTF. This chain joins TRBV6-5 and TRBJ2-6; unclear D gene. CDR1 and CDR2 (germline): MNHEY, SVGAGI. Trimming took off 0 bases at V and 2 bases at J, with 8 bases between the two ends. There are 16 residues in the CDR3.

The V call is TRBV6-6, the J call TRBJ1-6; 7 nucleotides align to TRBD1. Germline CDR1 and CDR2: MNHNY and SVGAGI (reference sequence). Unmatched junction bases numbered 5, after V lost 9 bases and J lost 3 bases. The CDR3 totals 14 residues. The CDR3 DNA reads TGTGCCAGTCTTCCAGGGGGCTATAATTCACCCCTCCACTTT. Protein sequence: CASLPGGYNSPLHF.

The chain employs TRBV27 and TRBJ2-7; D might be TRBD1 (6 bases). This CDR3 contains 14 residues. The V gene lost 7 bases and the J gene lost 6 bases, with 19 bases spanning the gap. CDR1 and CDR2 (germline): MNHEY, SMNVEV (reference sequence). CDR3 loop: CASMQRPRGGEQYF. The CDR3 bases are TGTGCCAGCATGCAACGTCCCAGGGGTGGCGAGCAGTACTTC.

This clone has only one observation. The CDR3 coding sequence is TGTGCCAGCAGCTCTTCAACAGGGTTGTTGGAAAAACTGTTTTTT. It yields the protein CASSSSTGLLEKLFF. The V and J genes are TRBV7-2 and TRBJ1-4; weak D call: TRBD1 (6 bases). Germline V gene sequence: CDR1 SGHTA, CDR2 FQGNSA. The ends were cut back, 4 bases at V and 8 bases at J, with 17 bases in the middle. The CDR3 loop spans 15 amino acids.

The rearrangement uses TRBV5-1 and TRBJ2-3; D gene uncertain. This CDR3 is built from 12 residues. Trimming shortened V by 2 bases and J by 5 bases, and 6 bases separated the two germline ends. CDR1 and CDR2 (germline): SGHRS, YFSETQ. Written as DNA, the CDR3 is TGCGCCAGCAGCTTCATGAGAGATACGCAGTATTTT. It yields the protein CASSFMRDTQYF. The whole variable domain, filled in from reference TRBV5-1 and TRBJ2-3, reads KAGVTQTPRYLIKTRGQQVTLSCSPISGHRSVSWYQQTPGQGLQFLFEYFSETQRNKGNFPGRFSGRQFSNSRSEMNVSTLELGDSALYLCASSFMRDTQYFGPGTRLTVL.

The genes are TRBV15 and TRBJ1-3, with 7 bases matching TRBD1. CDR1 is LNHNV and CDR2 is YYDKDF in the germline V gene (reference sequence). The CDR3 runs to 16 residues. V lost 0 bases to trimming and J lost 2 bases; unmatched junction nucleotides: 4. The CDR3 DNA is TGTGCCACCAGCAGAGATCGTACAGGGGCTGGAAACACCATATATTTT. This translates into CATSRDRTGAGNTIYF. Complete variable domain (other parts from reference TRBV15 and TRBJ1-3): DAMVIQNPRYQVTQFGKPVTLSCSQTLNHNVMYWYQQKSSQAPKLLFHYYDKDFNNEADTPDNFQSRRPNTSFCFLDIRSPGLGDTAMYLCATSRDRTGAGNTIYFGEGSWLTVV.

The genes are TRBV5-8 and TRBJ2-7, with 8 bases identical to TRBD1. V lost 7 bases, J lost 6 bases, and 15 bases stayed unmatched. The germline V gene encodes CDR1 SGHTS and CDR2 YDEGEE. This CDR3 has 15 amino acids. The CDR3 loop is CASYTRDRPLGEQYF. The DNA of the CDR3 is TGTGCCAGCTATACTCGGGACAGGCCCCTAGGCGAGCAGTACTTC.

This chain joins TRBV27 and TRBJ1-2, with 9 bases that match TRBD1. Per germline, CDR1 MNHEY and CDR2 SMNVEV (reference sequence). V lost 5 bases, J lost 7 bases, and 5 bases stayed unmatched. The CDR3 runs to 13 residues. For the CDR3, the DNA is TGTGCCAGCAGTAGAACGACAGGGGGTGGCTACACCTTC. Its translation is CASSRTTGGGYTF.

The J gene is TRBJ1-6, the V gene TRBV6-1; weak D call: TRBD1 (5 bases). In germline, CDR1 is MNHNS, CDR2 SASEGT. The CDR3 is 14 residues long. V lost 6 bases and J 7 bases, leaving 13 bases between the germline ends. The CDR3 reads CASRVEGTNSPLHF. In nucleotides, the CDR3 is TGTGCCAGCAGGGTGGAGGGGACGAATTCACCCCTCCACTTT.

The chain uses TRBV5-8 and TRBJ1-1, with 8 bases that match TRBD1. Germline CDR1 reads SGHTS; CDR2 reads YDEGEE. CDR3 length: 16 residues. J gave up 0 bases and V 7 bases, and 11 bases lay outside the gene matches. This CDR3 is CASLNRPTGVNTEAFF. In nucleotides, the CDR3 is TGTGCCAGCCTGAATCGACCGACAGGGGTGAACACTGAAGCTTTCTTT.

This clone was seen a few times. The rearrangement uses TRBV7-3 and TRBJ2-1; the D gene is possibly TRBD2 (6 bases). V gave up 6 bases and J gave up 8 bases, with 14 bases separating them. This CDR3 spans 13 amino acids. The germline gives CDR1 SGHTA, CDR2 FQGTGA. CDR3 loop: CASSFTSFDEQFF. DNA of the CDR3: TGTGCCAGCAGTTTCACTAGCTTTGATGAGCAGTTCTTC.

This chain joins TRBV19 and TRBJ2-7; tentative D call: TRBD2 (5 bases). The CDR3 totals 13 residues. Trimming cost V 4 bases and J 0 bases, with 7 bases left between them. CDR1 and CDR2 from the germline V gene are LNHDA and SQIVND (reference sequence). Written as DNA, the CDR3 is TGTGCCAGTAGTACTCTAGCCTCCTACGAGCAGTACTTC. Protein: CASSTLASYEQYF. Using reference TRBV19 and TRBJ2-7 for the parts outside the CDR3, the full variable domain is DGGITQSPKYLFRKEGQNVTLSCEQNLNHDAMYWYRQDPGQGLRLIYYSQIVNDFQKGDIAEGYSVSREKKESFPLTVTSAQKNPTAFYLCASSTLASYEQYFGPGTRLTVT.